This T cell receptor beta chain was retrieved from a study of cytomegalovirus exposure and HLA in healthy donors. Whole-study findings and limits: In a later analysis, DRB1 alleles had the most associated TCRs; HLA-C alleles the fewest.

Concerning this clone itself: Its specificity is not known.

Donors were ostensibly healthy at sampling, although undocumented immune exposures were probable. 60 Vbeta and 13 Jbeta primers were used in PCR. As handled by the study authors: A later analysis counted roughly 74 million unique TCR beta chains, some 10 million shared. Assay used: immunoSEQ multiplex PCR; TCRdb lists only in-frame clones, some missing. V and J calls plus clone size are reproduced from that table; the DNA served to infer D and trimming. The table records approximately 110,000 clones, about 73% of them present only once. The sequenced material came from PBMCs. This sequence was found in a woman in her forties in good health and CMV-seronegative.

The CDR3 region is CAWSAPLAATYNEQFF. DNA of the CDR3: TGTGCCTGGAGTGCCCCTCTAGCGGCGACCTACAATGAGCAGTTCTTC. The chain uses TRBV30 and TRBJ2-1, with TRBD2 identical over 7 bases. The CDR3 runs to 16 residues. The V segment lost 1 base and the J segment 2 bases; nucleotides outside the gene matches: 8. Germline-derived CDR1 and CDR2 are GTSNPN and SVGIG (reference sequence).